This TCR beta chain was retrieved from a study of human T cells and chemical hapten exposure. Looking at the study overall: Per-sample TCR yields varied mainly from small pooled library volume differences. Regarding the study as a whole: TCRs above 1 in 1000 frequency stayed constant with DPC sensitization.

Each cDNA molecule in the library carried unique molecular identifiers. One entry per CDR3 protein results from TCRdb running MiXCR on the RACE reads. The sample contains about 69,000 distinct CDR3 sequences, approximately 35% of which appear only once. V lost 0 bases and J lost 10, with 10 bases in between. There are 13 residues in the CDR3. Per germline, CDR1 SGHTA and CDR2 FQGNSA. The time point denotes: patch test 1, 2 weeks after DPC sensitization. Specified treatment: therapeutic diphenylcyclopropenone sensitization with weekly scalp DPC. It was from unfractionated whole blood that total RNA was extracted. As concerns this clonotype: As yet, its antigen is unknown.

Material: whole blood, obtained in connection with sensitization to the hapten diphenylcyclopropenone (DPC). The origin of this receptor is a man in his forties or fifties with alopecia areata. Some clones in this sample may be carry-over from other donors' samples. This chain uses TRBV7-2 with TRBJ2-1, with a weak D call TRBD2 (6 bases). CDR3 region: CASSLAKLAEQFF. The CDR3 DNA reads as TGTGCCAGCAGCTTAGCGAAGCTAGCGGAGCAGTTCTTC. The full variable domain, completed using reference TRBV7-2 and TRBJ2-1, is GAGVSQSPSNKVTEKGKDVELRCDPISGHTALYWYRQSLGQGLEFLIYFQGNSAPDKSGLPSDRFSAERTGGSVSTLTIQRTQQEDSAVYLCASSLAKLAEQFFGPGTRLTVL.